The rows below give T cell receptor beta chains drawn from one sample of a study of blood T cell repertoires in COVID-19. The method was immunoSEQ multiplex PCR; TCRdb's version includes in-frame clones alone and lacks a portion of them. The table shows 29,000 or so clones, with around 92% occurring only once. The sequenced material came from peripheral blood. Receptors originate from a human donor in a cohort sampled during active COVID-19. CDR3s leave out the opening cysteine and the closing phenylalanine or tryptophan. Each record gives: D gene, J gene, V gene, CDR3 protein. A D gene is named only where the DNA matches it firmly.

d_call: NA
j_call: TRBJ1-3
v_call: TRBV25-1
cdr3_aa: ASSESKGHSGNTIY

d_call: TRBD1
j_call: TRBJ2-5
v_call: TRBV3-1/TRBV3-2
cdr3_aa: ASSQERDRGSQY

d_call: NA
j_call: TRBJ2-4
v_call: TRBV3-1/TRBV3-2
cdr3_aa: ASSQDLRQGGNIQY

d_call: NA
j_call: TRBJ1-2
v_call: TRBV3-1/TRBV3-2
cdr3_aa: ASSLLAGGGGGYT

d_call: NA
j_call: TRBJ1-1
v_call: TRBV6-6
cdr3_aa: ASSPSSTEAF

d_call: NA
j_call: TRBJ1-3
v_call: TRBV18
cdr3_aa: ASSPPGRVGNTIY

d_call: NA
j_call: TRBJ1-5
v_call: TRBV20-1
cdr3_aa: SASRGFAQH

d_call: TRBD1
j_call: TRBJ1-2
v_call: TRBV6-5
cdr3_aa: ASGGTDRIYGYT

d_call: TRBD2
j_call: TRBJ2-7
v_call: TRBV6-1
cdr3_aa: ASSEGRAATYEQY

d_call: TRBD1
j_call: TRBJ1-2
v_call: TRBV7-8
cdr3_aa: ASSPRTGSNYGYT

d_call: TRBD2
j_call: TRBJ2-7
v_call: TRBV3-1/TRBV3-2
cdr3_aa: ASSQVRAGGTYEQY

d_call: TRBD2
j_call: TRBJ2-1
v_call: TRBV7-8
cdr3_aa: ASSPGGVYNEQF

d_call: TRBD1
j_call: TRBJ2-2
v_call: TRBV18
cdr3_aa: ASSPPQGADTGELF

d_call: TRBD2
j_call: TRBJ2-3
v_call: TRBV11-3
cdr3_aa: ASSFSGVGTDTQY

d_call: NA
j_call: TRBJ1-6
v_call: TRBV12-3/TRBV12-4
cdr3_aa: ASRFNNSPLH

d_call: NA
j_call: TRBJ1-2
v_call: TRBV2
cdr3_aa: ASSEAGYYGYT

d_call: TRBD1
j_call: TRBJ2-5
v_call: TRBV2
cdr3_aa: ASRAGTGGGRETQY

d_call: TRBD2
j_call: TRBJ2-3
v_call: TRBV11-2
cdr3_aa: ASSPPGRGDTQY

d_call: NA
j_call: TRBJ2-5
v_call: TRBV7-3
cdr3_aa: ASSPRGGETQY

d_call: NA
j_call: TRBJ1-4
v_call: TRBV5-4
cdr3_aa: ASSPGGVSGTEKLF

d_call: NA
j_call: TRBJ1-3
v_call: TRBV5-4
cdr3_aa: ASSLSSQGNTIY

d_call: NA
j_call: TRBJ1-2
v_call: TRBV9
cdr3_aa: ASSVVGGSYT

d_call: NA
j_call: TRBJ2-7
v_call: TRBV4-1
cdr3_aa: ASSLRSASEQY

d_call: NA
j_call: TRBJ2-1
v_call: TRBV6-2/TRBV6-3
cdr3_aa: ASSYSPNLF

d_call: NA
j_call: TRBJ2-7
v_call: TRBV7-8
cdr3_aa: ASSSTRGPEQY

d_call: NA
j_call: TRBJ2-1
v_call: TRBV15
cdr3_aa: ATSRDSSEFHNEQF

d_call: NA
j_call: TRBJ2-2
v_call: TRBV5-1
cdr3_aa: ASSLAAIDATRVLF

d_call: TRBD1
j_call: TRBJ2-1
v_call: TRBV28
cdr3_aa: ASSLFGTGDYNEQF

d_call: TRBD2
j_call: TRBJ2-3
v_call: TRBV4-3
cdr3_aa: ASSQDRSGGANTQY

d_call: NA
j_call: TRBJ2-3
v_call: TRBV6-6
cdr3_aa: ASGEPNTDTQY

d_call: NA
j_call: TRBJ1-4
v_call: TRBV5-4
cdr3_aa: ASSADRAAGNEKLF

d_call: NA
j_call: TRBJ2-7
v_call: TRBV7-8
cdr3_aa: ASSLAESSYEQY

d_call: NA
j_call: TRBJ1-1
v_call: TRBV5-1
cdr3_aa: ASSLENGFRTEAF

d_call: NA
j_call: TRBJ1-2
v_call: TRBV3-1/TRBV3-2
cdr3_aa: ASTQTGVEGYT

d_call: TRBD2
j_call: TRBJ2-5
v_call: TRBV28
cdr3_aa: ASSPSGLAKSSRTQY

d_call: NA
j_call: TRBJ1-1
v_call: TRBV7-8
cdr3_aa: ASSQTVEAF

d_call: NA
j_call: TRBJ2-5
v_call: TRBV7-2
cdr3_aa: ASSLVPLVLGGGETQY

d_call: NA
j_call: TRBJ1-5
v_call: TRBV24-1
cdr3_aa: ATSDKGGDQPQH

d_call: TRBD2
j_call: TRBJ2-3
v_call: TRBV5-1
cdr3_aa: ASSRKGLVAGDSSTDTQY

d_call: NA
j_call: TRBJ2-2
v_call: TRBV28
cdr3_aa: ASSLGGPYTGELF

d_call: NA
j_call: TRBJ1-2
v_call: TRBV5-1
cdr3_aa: ASSLESQNYGYT

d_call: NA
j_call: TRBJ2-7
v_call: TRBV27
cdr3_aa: ASRTGSSYEQY

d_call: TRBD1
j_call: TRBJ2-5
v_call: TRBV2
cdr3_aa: ASNWAAGGETQY

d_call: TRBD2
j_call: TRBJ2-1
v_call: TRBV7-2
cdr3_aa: ASSLGASGGARNEQF

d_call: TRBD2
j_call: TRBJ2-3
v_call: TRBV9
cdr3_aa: ASSDNSRTGGASDTQY

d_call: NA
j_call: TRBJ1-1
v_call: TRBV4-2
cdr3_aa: ASSHRQAPGYEAF

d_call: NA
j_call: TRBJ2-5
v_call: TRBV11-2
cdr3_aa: ASSSGVGETQY